A selection of T cell receptor beta chains follows, all from one sample in a study of T cell changes during pregnancy in multiple sclerosis. Profiling relied on immunoSEQ multiplex PCR, and the TCRdb table lists in-frame clones only, not all of them. The sample carries 25,000 to 35,000 clones, roughly nine tenths recorded once. Sequencing was performed on CD4+ T cells from peripheral blood mononuclear cells, taken in the second trimester of pregnancy. These receptors all stem from a female donor in good health, enrolled as a control in a pregnancy study. Both conserved end residues are part of each CDR3. A D gene is named only where the DNA matches it firmly. Where a row states a size, it is once, few, many or the class of an expanded clone; other rows omit it.

J gene | clone size | D gene | V gene | CDR3 protein | CDR3 DNA
TRBJ2-2 | . | . | TRBV7-6 | CASSPNDSPTGELFF | TGTGCCAGCAGCCCAAACGACAGCCCCACCGGGGAGCTGTTTTTT
TRBJ1-5 | . | . | TRBV7-2 | CASSLATKLPQHF | TGTGCCAGCAGCTTAGCAACTAAACTACCCCAGCATTTT
TRBJ1-3 | . | TRBD1 | TRBV7-2 | CASSSPDRGLGNTIYF | TGTGCCAGCAGCTCCCCGGACAGGGGGCTCGGAAACACCATATATTTT
TRBJ1-5 | few | . | TRBV5-6 | CASSPSPDQPQHF | TGTGCCAGCAGCCCGTCGCCAGATCAGCCCCAGCATTTT
TRBJ2-1 | . | TRBD1 | TRBV7-6 | CASSLDWMGTGSYNEQFF | TGTGCCAGCAGCTTAGATTGGATGGGGACAGGGTCCTACAATGAGCAGTTCTTC
TRBJ2-7 | . | . | TRBV10-1 | CASSRTTLAYEQYF | TGCGCCAGCAGTCGGACTACTTTAGCCTACGAGCAGTACTTC
TRBJ2-1 | . | TRBD2 | TRBV7-8 | CASTHQRGRDNEQFF | TGTGCCAGCACCCATCAGCGGGGGCGAGACAATGAGCAGTTCTTC
TRBJ1-2 | . | . | TRBV29-1 | CSVPGLVYGYTF | TGCAGCGTGCCGGGTCTAGTCTATGGCTACACCTTC
TRBJ1-2 | . | . | TRBV5-6 | CASSLESGMDYGYTF | TGTGCCAGCAGCTTGGAATCAGGGATGGACTATGGCTACACCTTC
TRBJ1-6 | . | . | TRBV5-1 | CASSYYRDGASPLHF | TGCGCCAGCAGCTACTACAGGGATGGGGCATCACCCCTCCACTTT
TRBJ1-2 | . | . | TRBV10-2 | CASSLEIQLYGYTF | TGCGCCAGCAGCCTCGAGATTCAACTCTATGGCTACACCTTC
TRBJ1-1 | . | . | TRBV7-9 | CASRPGTKAEAFF | TGTGCCAGCAGACCCGGGACAAAGGCTGAAGCTTTCTTT
TRBJ1-1 | . | . | TRBV29-1 | CSVDWGTNQGSTEAFF | TGCAGCGTTGACTGGGGTACTAATCAGGGAAGCACTGAAGCTTTCTTT
TRBJ2-1 | . | . | TRBV7-2 | CASSSPPPYNEQFF | TGTGCCAGCAGCTCCCCTCCCCCTTACAATGAGCAGTTCTTC
TRBJ2-2 | . | TRBD1 | TRBV27 | CASSTRQGIPTGELFF | TGTGCCAGCAGTACTAGACAGGGAATTCCCACCGGGGAGCTGTTTTTT
TRBJ1-1 | . | . | TRBV6-1 | CASAYRDEAFF | TGTGCCAGCGCTTACAGAGATGAAGCTTTCTTT
TRBJ2-2 | . | . | TRBV27 | CASSLRRGGELFF | TGTGCCAGCAGTTTGCGAAGGGGCGGGGAGCTGTTTTTT
TRBJ1-1 | . | . | TRBV10-3 | CAISPSPSNTEAFF | TGTGCCATCAGTCCATCCCCTAGCAACACTGAAGCTTTCTTT
TRBJ2-1 | . | TRBD2 | TRBV4-1 | CASSPAGTRGFNEQFF | TGCGCCAGCAGCCCCGCCGGGACTAGAGGTTTCAATGAGCAGTTCTTC
TRBJ2-5 | . | . | TRBV7-2 | CASSLDVTEETQYF | TGTGCCAGCAGCTTAGACGTGACAGAAGAGACCCAGTACTTC
TRBJ2-1 | . | TRBD2 | TRBV4-2 | CASSLYTGTSAYNEQFF | TGTGCCAGCAGCCTTTATACCGGGACTAGCGCCTACAATGAGCAGTTCTTC
TRBJ2-1 | . | . | TRBV19 | CASSMAGAVGNEQFF | TGTGCCAGTAGTATGGCGGGGGCCGTGGGGAATGAGCAGTTCTTC
TRBJ2-5 | . | . | TRBV15 | CATSRDPGPETQYF | TGTGCCACCAGCAGAGATCCAGGGCCAGAGACCCAGTACTTC
TRBJ1-5 | medium-sized | TRBD1 | TRBV29-1 | CSVGDRGQNQPQHF | TGCAGCGTTGGTGACAGGGGTCAAAATCAGCCCCAGCATTTT
TRBJ2-1 | . | . | TRBV5-1 | CASSLESGRWNEQFF | TGCGCCAGCAGCTTGGAGTCAGGGAGGTGGAATGAGCAGTTCTTC
TRBJ2-1 | . | . | TRBV7-9 | CASSPPGFREQFF | TGTGCCAGCAGCCCTCCGGGATTCCGCGAGCAGTTCTTC
TRBJ1-3 | once | . | TRBV7-2 | CASSLAATGPSGNTIYF | TGTGCCAGCAGCTTAGCAGCAACAGGGCCCTCTGGAAACACCATATATTTT
TRBJ1-1 | . | . | TRBV30 | CAWSPTGQGTEAFF | TGTGCCTGGAGTCCAACAGGGCAGGGCACTGAAGCTTTCTTT
TRBJ2-7 | . | TRBD1 | TRBV6-1 | CASSVLDRGGYEQYF | TGTGCCAGCAGTGTGCTGGACAGGGGTGGCTACGAGCAGTACTTC
TRBJ2-1 | . | . | TRBV23-1 | CASSHAVPRGHNEQFF | TGCGCCAGCAGTCACGCCGTGCCCAGGGGTCACAATGAGCAGTTCTTC
TRBJ2-3 | . | TRBD2 | TRBV29-1 | CSVRSTSGRSTDTQYF | TGCAGCGTTCGATCGACTAGCGGGAGGAGCACAGATACGCAGTATTTT